Following are 15 T cell receptor beta chains from one sample sequenced in a study of blood T cell repertoires in COVID-19. Method: immunoSEQ multiplex PCR; TCRdb's copy keeps in-frame clones and lacks some. The sample carries about 300,000 clones, 70% to 90% recorded once. Sequenced input: peripheral blood. These receptors were obtained from a man aged 65-85 years with acute or convalescent COVID-19.

In regard to this clone: The junction departs from the called germline gene at one end, perhaps through a read error. J is TRBJ2-7 and V is TRBV29-1; TRBD1 aligns across 7 bases. The CDR3 extends over 13 amino acids. Looked up from germline, CDR1 is SQVTM and CDR2 is ANQGSEA. CDR3 sequence: CSVEDRASYEQYF. The CDR3 DNA follows: TGCAGCGTCGAAGACAGGGCCAGCTACGAGCAGTACTTC.

The CDR3 region is CASSQDQGYTEAFF. DNA of the CDR3: TGTGCCAGCAGCCAAGATCAGGGATACACTGAAGCTTTCTTT. V usage is TRBV4-2 and J usage is TRBJ1-1; TRBD1 might be the D (5 bases). Germline assignment: CDR1 LGHNA and CDR2 YNFKEQ. This CDR3 contains 14 residues. Between the trimmed V and J ends, which lost 0 bases and 3 bases, there was a span of 8 bases.

This clone was recorded once. The chain couples TRBV12-3 or TRBV12-4 to TRBJ2-1; D uncertain. The ends were cut back, 7 bases at V and 4 bases at J, with 5 bases in the middle. The CDR3 runs to 11 residues. CDR3 sequence (DNA): TGTGCCAGCAACCTATACAATGAGCAGTTCTTC. This sequence encodes CASNLYNEQFF.

This clone was counted a single time. V is TRBV9 and J is TRBJ1-2; TRBD1 is a possible D gene (5 bases). The V and J ends lost 4 bases and 1 base respectively, with 23 bases between them. The germline V gene has CDR1 SGDLS and CDR2 YYNGEE. There are 18 residues in the CDR3. The CDR3, as DNA: TGTGCCAGCAGCTCAGATGTAGCAGGGCCCAAAGATAACTATGGCTACACCTTC. It encodes CASSSDVAGPKDNYGYTF. The variable domain in full, completed from reference TRBV9 and TRBJ1-2, reads DSGVTQTPKHLITATGQRVTLRCSPRSGDLSVYWYQQSLDQGLQFLIQYYNGEERAKGNILERFSAQQFPDLHSELNLSSLELGDSALYFCASSSDVAGPKDNYGYTFGSGTRLTVV.

V gene TRBV18 combines with J gene TRBJ1-2; 7 nucleotides align to TRBD1. V dropped 2 bases and J dropped 4; count of bases not matched to a gene: 13. Germline CDR1 and CDR2: KGHSH and LQKENI. CDR3 length: 17 amino acids. DNA for the CDR3: TGTGCCAGCTCACCAGCAGGGACAGCTTACCCATCCTATGGCTACACCTTC. It encodes CASSPAGTAYPSYGYTF.

The genes are TRBV7-2 and TRBJ2-7; the match to TRBD1 covers 10 bases. The V and J ends lost 5 bases and 4 bases, in that order; junction bases with no gene match: 5. Germline lookup yields CDR1 SGHTA and CDR2 FQGNSA. CDR3 length: 14 amino acids. In DNA, the CDR3 is TGTGCCAGCAGCCCCGACAGGGGGCGGTACGAGCAGTACTTC. The encoded protein is CASSPDRGRYEQYF.

Here the CDR3 reads CASSHRQLSGNTIYF. The CDR3 coding sequence is TGTGCCAGCAGTCACAGACAGCTTTCTGGAAACACCATATATTTT. The chain links TRBV3-1 (or the pseudogene TRBV3-2) to TRBJ1-3; tentatively, D is TRBD1 (5 bases). The CDR3 has 15 amino acids. Between the trimmed V and J ends, which lost 6 bases and 1 base, there was a span of 13 bases. CDR1 is LGHDT, CDR2 YNNKEL, per germline (reference sequence).

The chain uses TRBV18 and TRBJ2-7, with D uncertain. The CDR3 runs 12 residues. Germline CDR1 is KGHSH and CDR2 is LQKENI. V was shortened by 2 bases and J by 5 bases, with 7 bases between the two germline ends. CDR3 sequence reads: CASSPTANEQYF. The DNA of the CDR3 is TGTGCCAGCTCACCAACCGCGAACGAGCAGTACTTC. The whole variable domain, remainder taken from reference TRBV18 and TRBJ2-7, is NAGVMQNPRHLVRRRGQEARLRCSPMKGHSHVYWYRQLPEEGLKFMVYLQKENIIDESGMPKERFSAEFPKEGPSILRIQQVVRGDSAAYFCASSPTANEQYFGPGTRLTVT.

This clone is a singleton in its sample. This chain joins TRBV5-1 and TRBJ2-3; TRBD2 matches at 10 bases. Germline values: CDR1 SGHRS, CDR2 YFSETQ. The CDR3 contains 16 residues. Trimming took 1 base from V and 1 from J; bases not matched to a gene: 3. The CDR3 bases are TGCGCCAGCAGCTTGCTTCTAGCGGGGGGCACAGATACGCAGTATTTT. This sequence encodes CASSLLLAGGTDTQYF.

V and J are TRBV27 and TRBJ2-7; 9 bases line up with TRBD2. This CDR3 spans 15 amino acids. The germline V gene encodes CDR1 MNHEY and CDR2 SMNVEV (reference sequence). J gave up 4 bases and V 5 bases, and 9 bases lay outside the gene matches. CDR3 loop: CASSAVAGEGYEQYF. In nucleotides, the CDR3 is TGTGCCAGCAGTGCCGTAGCGGGAGAAGGGTACGAGCAGTACTTC.

V gene TRBV9 combines with J gene TRBJ2-2, with 8 bases that match TRBD2. J gave up 6 bases and V 4 bases, and 5 bases lay outside the gene matches. This CDR3 has 14 amino acids. Germline CDR1 reads SGDLS; CDR2 reads YYNGEE. The CDR3 DNA follows: TGTGCCAGCAGCCCCACGACTAGCGCCGGGGAGCTGTTTTTT. The encoded protein is CASSPTTSAGELFF.

The chain has TRBV19 and TRBJ2-3, with TRBD2 as a possible D gene (5 bases). CDR3 length equals 16 residues. Germline CDR1 LNHDA, CDR2 SQIVND (reference sequence). V shed 2 bases and J shed 5 bases, with 17 bases lying between them. The CDR3 region is CASSIPGLRVVDTQYF. As DNA, the CDR3 is TGTGCCAGTAGTATACCAGGACTTAGGGTGGTAGATACGCAGTATTTT.

The rearrangement joins TRBV6-5 to TRBJ1-2, with D perhaps matching TRBD1 (5 bases). Germline V gives CDR1 MNHEY, CDR2 SVGAGI. Between the trimmed V and J ends, which lost 7 bases and 4 bases, there was a span of 10 bases. This CDR3 contains 12 residues. For the CDR3, the DNA is TGTGCCAGCACCGACGGGGGCTATGGCTACACCTTC. This translates into CASTDGGYGYTF.

The chain combines TRBV2 with TRBJ1-2, with 9 bases that match TRBD1. The CDR3 contains 13 residues. Trimming took 6 bases from V and 5 from J; bases not matched to a gene: 4. In germline, CDR1 is SNHLY, CDR2 FYNNEI. CDR3 nucleotide sequence: TGTGCCAGCAGCCCGGGACAGGGTTATGGCTACACCTTC. Its translation is CASSPGQGYGYTF. The whole variable domain, filled in from reference TRBV2 and TRBJ1-2, reads EPEVTQTPSHQVTQMGQEVILRCVPISNHLYFYWYRQILGQKVEFLVSFYNNEISEKSEIFDDQFSVERPDGSNFTLKIRSTKLEDSAMYFCASSPGQGYGYTFGSGTRLTVV.

The rearrangement uses TRBV9 and TRBJ2-3, with D possibly TRBD1 on 5 matching bases. This CDR3 region has 16 residues. CDR1 SGDLS and CDR2 YYNGEE come from the germline V gene. The V gene lost 0 bases and the J gene lost 1 base, with 12 bases spanning the gap. The CDR3 DNA reads as TGTGCCAGCAGCGTAGAGGCAGGGTGGGGCACAGATACGCAGTATTTT. Its protein product is CASSVEAGWGTDTQYF.